Included here is one TCR beta chain sequence, with context. Its target is not known. Alpha and beta libraries were amplified separately from the second PCR onward. Trimming took 4 bases from V and 10 from J; bases not matched to a gene: 3. The germline gives CDR1 SGHNT, CDR2 YYREEE (reference sequence). The CDR3 is 13 residues long. This entry is derived from a study of naive and memory T cell subsets. General study results and limits: Activation and differentiation may alter RNA-based TCR counts. Over 85% of naive TCR sequences appeared only once after error correction, unlike memory subsets.

Two oligonucleotides, mixed equimolar, formed the beta constant-region primer covering TRBC1 and TRBC2. Nested alpha and beta constant-region primers with the SP2 primer drove four PCR rounds on ligated cDNA. Ligation attached a single-stranded oligonucleotide with a 12-nucleotide UMI and the SP2 primer to the cDNA 3' end. Using its own MiXCR run on the UMI-ligation and nested PCR reads, TCRdb lists one record per CDR3 protein. The profile shows 100,000 to 150,000 distinct CDR3 sequences, roughly 32% of them singletons. The chain links TRBV5-4 to TRBJ1-6; 9 nucleotides match TRBD1. Sequenced: central memory CD4+ T cells from blood. The TCR was taken from a human donor in good health. The CDR3 is CASSPDRGSPLHF. The DNA for the CDR3 is TGTGCCAGCAGCCCGGACAGGGGATCACCCCTCCACTTT. Full variable domain (outside the CDR3, taken from reference TRBV5-4 and TRBJ1-6): ETGVTQSPTHLIKTRGQQVTLRCSSQSGHNTVSWYQQALGQGPQFIFQYYREEENGRGNFPPRFSGLQFPNYSSELNVNALELDDSALYLCASSPDRGSPLHFGNGTRLTVT.